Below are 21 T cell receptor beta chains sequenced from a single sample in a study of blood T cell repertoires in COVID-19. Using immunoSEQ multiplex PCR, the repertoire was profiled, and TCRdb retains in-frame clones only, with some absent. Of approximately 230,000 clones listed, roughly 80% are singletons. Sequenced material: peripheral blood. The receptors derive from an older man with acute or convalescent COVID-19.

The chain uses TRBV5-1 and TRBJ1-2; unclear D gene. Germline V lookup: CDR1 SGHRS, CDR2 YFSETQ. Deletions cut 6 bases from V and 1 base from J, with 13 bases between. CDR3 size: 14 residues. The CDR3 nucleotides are TGCGCCAGCAACCGCGGCTTAAGTAACTATGGCTACACCTTC. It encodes CASNRGLSNYGYTF.

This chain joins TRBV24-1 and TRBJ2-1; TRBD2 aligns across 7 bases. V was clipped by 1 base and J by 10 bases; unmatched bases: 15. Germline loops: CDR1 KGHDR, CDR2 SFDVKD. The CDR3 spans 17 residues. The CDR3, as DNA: TGTGCCACCAGTGATTTCTGGGGCGGGGGTCTATTCGGGGAGCAGTTCTTC. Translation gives CATSDFWGGGLFGEQFF.

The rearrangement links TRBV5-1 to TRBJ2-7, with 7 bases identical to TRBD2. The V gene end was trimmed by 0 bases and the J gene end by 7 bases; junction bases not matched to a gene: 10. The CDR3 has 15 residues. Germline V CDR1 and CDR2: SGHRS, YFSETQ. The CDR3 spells CASSLVGGTSREQYF. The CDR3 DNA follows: TGCGCCAGCAGCTTGGTGGGGGGGACTTCACGGGAGCAGTACTTC.

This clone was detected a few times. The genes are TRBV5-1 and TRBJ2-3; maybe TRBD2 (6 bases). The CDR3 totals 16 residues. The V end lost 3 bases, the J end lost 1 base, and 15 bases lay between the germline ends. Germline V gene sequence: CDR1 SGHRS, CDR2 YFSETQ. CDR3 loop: CASSSGLPLGTDTQYF. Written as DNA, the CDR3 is TGCGCCAGCAGCTCTGGACTACCACTCGGCACAGATACGCAGTATTTT.

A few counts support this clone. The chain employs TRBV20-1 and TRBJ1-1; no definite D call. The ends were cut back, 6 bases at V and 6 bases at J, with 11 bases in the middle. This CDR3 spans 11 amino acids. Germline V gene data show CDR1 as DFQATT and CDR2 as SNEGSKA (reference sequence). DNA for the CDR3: TGCAGTGCCTCCGCAGGTCCTGAAGCTTTCTTT. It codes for CSASAGPEAFF.

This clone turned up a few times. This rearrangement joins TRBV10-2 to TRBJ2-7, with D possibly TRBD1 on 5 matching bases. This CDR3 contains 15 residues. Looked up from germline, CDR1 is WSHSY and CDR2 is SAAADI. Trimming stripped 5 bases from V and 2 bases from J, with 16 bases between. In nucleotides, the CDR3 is TGCGCCAGCAGTATTATACCGACAGTCCCCTACGAGCAGTACTTC. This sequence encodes CASSIIPTVPYEQYF.

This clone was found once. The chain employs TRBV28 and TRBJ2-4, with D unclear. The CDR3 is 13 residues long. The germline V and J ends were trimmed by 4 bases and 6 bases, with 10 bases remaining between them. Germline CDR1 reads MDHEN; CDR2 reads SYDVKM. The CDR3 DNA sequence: TGTGCCAGCAGTTCTTGGAGAAGAAACATTCAGTACTTC. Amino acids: CASSSWRRNIQYF. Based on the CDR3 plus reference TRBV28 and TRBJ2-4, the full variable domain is DVKVTQSSRYLVKRTGEKVFLECVQDMDHENMFWYRQDPGLGLRLIYFSYDVKMKEKGDIPEGYSVSREKKERFSLILESASTNQTSMYLCASSSWRRNIQYFGAGTRLSVL.

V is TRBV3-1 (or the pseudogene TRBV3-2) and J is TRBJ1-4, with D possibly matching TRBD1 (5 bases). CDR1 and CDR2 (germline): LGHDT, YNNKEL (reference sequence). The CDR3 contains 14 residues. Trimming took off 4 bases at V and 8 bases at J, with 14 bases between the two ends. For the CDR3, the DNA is TGTGCCAGCAGCCTAAGGGGTAGTGAGGAAAAACTGTTTTTT. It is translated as CASSLRGSEEKLFF.

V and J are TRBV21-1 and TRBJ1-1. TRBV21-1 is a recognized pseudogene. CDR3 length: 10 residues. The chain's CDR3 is CASSKLSAFF. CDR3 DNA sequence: TGTGCCAGCAGCAAACTCTCAGCTTTCTTT.

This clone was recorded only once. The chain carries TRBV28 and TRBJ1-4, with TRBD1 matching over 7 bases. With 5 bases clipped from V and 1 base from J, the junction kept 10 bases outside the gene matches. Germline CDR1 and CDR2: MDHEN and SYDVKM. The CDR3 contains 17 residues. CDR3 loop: CASSDRDSLLTNEKLFF. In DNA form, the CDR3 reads TGTGCCAGCAGTGACCGGGACAGTCTATTAACTAATGAAAAACTGTTTTTT.

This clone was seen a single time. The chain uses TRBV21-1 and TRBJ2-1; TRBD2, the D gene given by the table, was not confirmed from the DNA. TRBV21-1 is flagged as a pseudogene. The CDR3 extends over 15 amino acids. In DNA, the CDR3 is TGTGCCAGCAGCAAAGTCAGGACTAGTGGTAATGAGCAGTTCTTC. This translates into CASSKVRTSGNEQFF.

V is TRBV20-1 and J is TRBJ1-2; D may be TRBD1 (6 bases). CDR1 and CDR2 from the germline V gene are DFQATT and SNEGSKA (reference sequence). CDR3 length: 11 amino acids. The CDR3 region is CSSWVGGGYTF. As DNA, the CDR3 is TGCAGCTCCTGGGTTGGGGGCGGCTACACCTTC.

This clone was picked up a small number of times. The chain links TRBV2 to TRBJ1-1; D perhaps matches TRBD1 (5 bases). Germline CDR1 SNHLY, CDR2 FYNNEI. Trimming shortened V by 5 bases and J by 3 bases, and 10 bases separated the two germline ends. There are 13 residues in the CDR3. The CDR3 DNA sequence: TGTGCCAGCAGTTCGGGGGGACACACTGAAGCTTTCTTT. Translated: CASSSGGHTEAFF.

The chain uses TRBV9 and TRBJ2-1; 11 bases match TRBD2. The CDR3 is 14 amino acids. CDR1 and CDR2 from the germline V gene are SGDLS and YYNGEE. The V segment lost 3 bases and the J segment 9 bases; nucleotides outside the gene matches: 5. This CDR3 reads CASSAGTSGREQFF. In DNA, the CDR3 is TGTGCCAGCAGCGCCGGGACTAGCGGTCGTGAGCAGTTCTTC.

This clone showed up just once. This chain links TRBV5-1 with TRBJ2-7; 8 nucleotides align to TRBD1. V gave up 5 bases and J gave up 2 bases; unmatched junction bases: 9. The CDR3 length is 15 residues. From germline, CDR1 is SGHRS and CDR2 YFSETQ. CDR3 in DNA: TGCGCCAGCAGTCCGGAGCCGGGACAGGCCTACGAGCAGTACTTC. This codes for CASSPEPGQAYEQYF.

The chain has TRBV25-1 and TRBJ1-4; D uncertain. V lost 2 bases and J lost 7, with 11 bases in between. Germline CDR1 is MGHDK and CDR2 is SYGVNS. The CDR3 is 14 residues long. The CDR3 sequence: CASSEHGSGEKLFF. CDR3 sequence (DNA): TGTGCCAGCAGTGAACATGGGTCGGGTGAAAAACTGTTTTTT.

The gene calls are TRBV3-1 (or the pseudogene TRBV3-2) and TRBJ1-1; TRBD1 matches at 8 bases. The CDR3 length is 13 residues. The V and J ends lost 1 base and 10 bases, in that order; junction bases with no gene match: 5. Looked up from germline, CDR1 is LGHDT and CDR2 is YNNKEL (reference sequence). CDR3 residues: CASSQARGTGAFF. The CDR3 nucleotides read TGTGCCAGCAGCCAAGCGAGGGGGACAGGAGCTTTCTTT.

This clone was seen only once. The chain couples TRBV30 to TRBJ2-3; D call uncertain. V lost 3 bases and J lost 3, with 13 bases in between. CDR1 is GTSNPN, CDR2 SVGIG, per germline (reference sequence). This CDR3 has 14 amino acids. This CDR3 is CAWSAGTRTDTQYF. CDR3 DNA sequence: TGTGCCTGGAGCGCAGGAACAAGGACAGATACGCAGTATTTT.

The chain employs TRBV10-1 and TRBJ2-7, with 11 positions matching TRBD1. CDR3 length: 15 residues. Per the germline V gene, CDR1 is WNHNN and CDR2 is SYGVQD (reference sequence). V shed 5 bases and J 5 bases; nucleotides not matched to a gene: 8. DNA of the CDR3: TGCGCCAGCAGTCGGACAGGGGGCAACCAGGACGAGCAGTACTTC. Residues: CASSRTGGNQDEQYF.

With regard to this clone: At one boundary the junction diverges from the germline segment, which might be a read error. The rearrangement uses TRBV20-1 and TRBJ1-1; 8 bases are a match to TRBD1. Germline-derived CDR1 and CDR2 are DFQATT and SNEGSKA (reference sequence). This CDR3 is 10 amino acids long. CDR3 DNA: TGCAGTGCTAGAGAACCGGGACAGGTCTTT. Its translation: CSAREPGQVF.

CDR3 amino acids: CATSSDRPNQPQHF. The CDR3 nucleotides read TGTGCCACCAGTTCCGACAGACCCAATCAGCCCCAGCATTTT. The V and J genes are TRBV24-1 and TRBJ1-5; tentatively, D is TRBD1 (5 bases). Germline CDR1 and CDR2: KGHDR and SFDVKD. The CDR3 loop spans 14 amino acids. V dropped 6 bases and J dropped 3 bases, with 11 bases sitting between them.